This T cell receptor (beta chain) was recovered during a study of blood T cell repertoires in COVID-19. Whole-study context: COVID-19 samples, acute and convalescent, were from the United States, Italy and Spain.

Recruitment covered some 25 US areas and drew participants whose ages spanned roughly 18 to 100 years. Donors were grouped by their self-reported clinical history. Recovery meant two consecutive negative NP/OP PCR tests, professional clearance, or resolved symptoms. Only in-frame clones appear in the TCRdb table, and some are missing; sequencing was by immunoSEQ multiplex PCR. The table lists hundreds of thousands of clones, 88% of them singletons. This CDR3 has 12 residues. V was shortened by 3 bases and J by 13 bases, with 13 bases between the two germline ends. Germline CDR1 SNHLY, CDR2 FYNNEI. The sample was PBMCs or T cells enriched from blood (not recorded which). The TCR sequence derives from a woman aged 50 to 60 who had recovered from COVID-19. The V gene is TRBV2, the J gene TRBJ1-5, with D perhaps TRBD1 (5 bases). The CDR3 DNA reads TGTGCCAGCAGTGAGGGACTGCCACTGCAGCATTTT. Translation: CASSEGLPLQHF.